The 17 T cell receptor beta chains in this list originate from one sample, sequenced in a study of T cell responses to AZD1222 COVID-19 vaccine. Clones were sequenced by immunoSEQ multiplex PCR, and TCRdb holds only the in-frame ones, with some missing. Of about 130,000 clones in the sample, approximately 90% are singletons; the top ten hold about 2%. Sequenced here: peripheral blood, sampled on day 0 of AZD1222 vaccination. The source of these receptors is an adult in good health.

In DNA, the CDR3 is TGTGCCACCAGCAGCGGGGCGGTAACTAATGAAAAACTGTTTTTT. This encodes CATSSGAVTNEKLFF. J is TRBJ1-4 and V is TRBV15; D is perhaps TRBD1 (5 bases). This CDR3 is 15 amino acids long. The germline gives CDR1 LNHNV, CDR2 YYDKDF (reference sequence). Trimming cost V 3 bases and J 1 base, with 9 bases left between them.

The chain links TRBV5-4 to TRBJ1-2, with no clear D. Trimming left V 4 bases short and J 8 bases short, with 18 bases between. The CDR3 is 14 amino acids. The germline gives CDR1 SGHNT, CDR2 YYREEE (reference sequence). CDR3 protein: CASSPENQIWGYTF. The CDR3 coding sequence is TGTGCCAGCAGCCCAGAAAACCAGATATGGGGCTACACCTTC. Complete variable domain (other parts from reference TRBV5-4 and TRBJ1-2): ETGVTQSPTHLIKTRGQQVTLRCSSQSGHNTVSWYQQALGQGPQFIFQYYREEENGRGNFPPRFSGLQFPNYSSELNVNALELDDSALYLCASSPENQIWGYTFGSGTRLTVV.

This chain joins TRBV12-5 and TRBJ2-2; D gene uncertain. Germline V gene data show CDR1 as LGHNT and CDR2 as FRNRAP. The CDR3 loop spans 12 amino acids. V dropped 6 bases and J dropped 8 bases, with 10 bases sitting between them. This chain's CDR3 is CASGSRPGELFF. CDR3 nucleotides: TGTGCTAGTGGGTCTAGGCCAGGGGAGCTGTTTTTT. The full variable domain, completed using reference TRBV12-5 and TRBJ2-2, is DARVTQTPRHKVTEMGQEVTMRCQPILGHNTVFWYRQTMMQGLELLAYFRNRAPLDDSGMPKDRFSAEMPDATLATLKIQPSEPRDSAVYFCASGSRPGELFFGEGSRLTVL.

This rearrangement joins TRBV27 to TRBJ2-7; D unclear. CDR1 is MNHEY, CDR2 SMNVEV, per germline (reference sequence). The CDR3 has 13 amino acids. V lost 5 bases, J lost 4 bases, and 12 bases lay in between. The chain's CDR3 is CASSRATEYEQYF. CDR3 bases: TGTGCCAGCAGTCGGGCTACCGAATACGAGCAGTACTTC.

The V and J genes are TRBV29-1 and TRBJ1-4, with D maybe TRBD1 (5 bases). V was clipped by 4 bases and J by 8 bases, with 14 bases between them. This CDR3 is built from 13 residues. Germline V gene sequence: CDR1 SQVTM, CDR2 ANQGSEA. The CDR3 loop is CSVGVGAREKLFF. The CDR3, as DNA: TGCAGCGTTGGGGTAGGGGCCCGGGAAAAACTGTTTTTT.

V is TRBV19 and J is TRBJ1-6; 7 bases match TRBD1. Germline trimming cut 4 bases from V and 2 bases from J; bases unmatched to any gene: 5. The germline gives CDR1 LNHDA, CDR2 SQIVND (reference sequence). This CDR3 spans 16 amino acids. This chain's CDR3 is CASSRTGEAYNSPLHF. The CDR3 nucleotides are TGTGCCAGTAGTAGAACAGGGGAGGCCTATAATTCACCCCTCCACTTT. The whole variable domain, filled in from reference TRBV19 and TRBJ1-6, reads DGGITQSPKYLFRKEGQNVTLSCEQNLNHDAMYWYRQDPGQGLRLIYYSQIVNDFQKGDIAEGYSVSREKKESFPLTVTSAQKNPTAFYLCASSRTGEAYNSPLHFGNGTRLTVT.

The genes are TRBV9 and TRBJ1-2, with a weak D call TRBD1 (6 bases). The CDR3 extends over 15 amino acids. Trimming stripped 3 bases from V and 5 bases from J, with 17 bases between. Germline V gene data show CDR1 as SGDLS and CDR2 as YYNGEE. CDR3 loop: CASSAAIGGLYGYTF. DNA of the CDR3: TGTGCCAGCAGCGCCGCAATCGGGGGGCTTTATGGCTACACCTTC.

The J gene is TRBJ2-3, the V gene TRBV27; 8 nucleotides agree with TRBD1. CDR3 length: 15 amino acids. The V and J ends lost 4 bases and 1 base, in that order; junction bases with no gene match: 4. CDR1 and CDR2 (germline): MNHEY, SMNVEV (reference sequence). This CDR3 is CASSYGQGGTDTQYF. As DNA, the CDR3 is TGTGCCAGCAGTTATGGACAGGGAGGCACAGATACGCAGTATTTT.

V usage is TRBV27 and J usage is TRBJ1-2; 10 nucleotides align to TRBD1. The CDR3 spans 17 residues. Trimming took 2 bases from V and 8 from J; bases not matched to a gene: 14. Germline-derived CDR1 and CDR2 are MNHEY and SMNVEV (reference sequence). The CDR3 DNA is TGTGCCAGCAGTTTAAGCATTGGGGACAGGGGAGGACGCGGCTACACCTTC. Amino acids: CASSLSIGDRGGRGYTF.

The genes are TRBV30 and TRBJ2-3; no reliable D call. V dropped 4 bases and J dropped 4 bases, with 9 bases sitting between them. CDR3 length: 12 amino acids. Germline assignment: CDR1 GTSNPN and CDR2 SVGIG (reference sequence). The CDR3 region has the DNA TGTGCCTGGAAAAGAGCCGCAGATACGCAGTATTTT. It specifies CAWKRAADTQYF.

This chain joins TRBV6-5 and TRBJ2-7; TRBD1 might be the D (6 bases). Germline V CDR1 and CDR2: MNHEY, SVGAGI. The CDR3 spans 14 residues. Trimming cost V 4 bases and J 7 bases, with 17 bases left between them. CDR3 nucleotides: TGTGCCAGCAGTTCCGCGGACAGAATAGGGGAGCAGTACTTC. This codes for CASSSADRIGEQYF.

The chain couples TRBV5-1 to TRBJ1-1, with 8 bases identical to TRBD1. CDR1 and CDR2 from the germline V gene are SGHRS and YFSETQ. J lost 2 bases, V lost 4 bases, and 4 bases had no gene match. This CDR3 comprises 14 residues. The CDR3 nucleotides are TGCGCCAGCAGCCCCGGACAGGGTAACACTGAAGCTTTCTTT. Translated, it gives CASSPGQGNTEAFF.

The J gene is TRBJ2-1, the V gene TRBV5-4, with 10 nucleotides matching TRBD2. The CDR3 length is 15 residues. The germline V gene encodes CDR1 SGHNT and CDR2 YYREEE (reference sequence). Trimming cost V 0 bases and J 6 bases; bases outside gene matches: 3. Here the CDR3 DNA reads TGTGCCAGCAGCTTGGGAGCGGGGGGGCCCAATGAGCAGTTCTTC. Its protein is CASSLGAGGPNEQFF. The whole variable domain, filled in from reference TRBV5-4 and TRBJ2-1, reads ETGVTQSPTHLIKTRGQQVTLRCSSQSGHNTVSWYQQALGQGPQFIFQYYREEENGRGNFPPRFSGLQFPNYSSELNVNALELDDSALYLCASSLGAGGPNEQFFGPGTRLTVL.

The genes are TRBV7-9 and TRBJ1-5; D is possibly TRBD1 (5 bases). Trimming pared 4 bases from V and 0 bases from J, leaving 7 bases between. Germline assignment: CDR1 SEHNR and CDR2 FQNEAQ (reference sequence). This CDR3 region has 14 residues. CDR3 amino acids: CASSSRVSNQPQHF. The CDR3 coding sequence is TGTGCCAGCAGCTCCAGGGTTAGCAATCAGCCCCAGCATTTT. Full variable domain (missing parts from reference TRBV7-9 and TRBJ1-5): DTGVSQNPRHKITKRGQNVTFRCDPISEHNRLYWYRQTLGQGPEFLTYFQNEAQLEKSRLLSDRFSAERPKGSFSTLEIQRTEQGDSAMYLCASSSRVSNQPQHFGDGTRLSIL.

This chain joins TRBV5-1 and TRBJ1-1; TRBD1 matches at 7 bases. The V gene end was trimmed by 3 bases and the J gene end by 4 bases; junction bases not matched to a gene: 3. Germline V lookup: CDR1 SGHRS, CDR2 YFSETQ. This CDR3 region has 13 residues. CDR3: CASSSQGGTEAFF. DNA of the CDR3: TGCGCCAGCAGCTCCCAGGGGGGCACTGAAGCTTTCTTT. The entire variable domain, with the rest obtained from reference TRBV5-1 and TRBJ1-1, is as follows: KAGVTQTPRYLIKTRGQQVTLSCSPISGHRSVSWYQQTPGQGLQFLFEYFSETQRNKGNFPGRFSGRQFSNSRSEMNVSTLELGDSALYLCASSSQGGTEAFFGQGTRLTVV.

The V gene is TRBV3-1 (or the pseudogene TRBV3-2), the J gene TRBJ2-5; possibly TRBD2 for D (6 bases). Trimming removed 1 base from V and 2 bases from J, with 17 bases in between. Germline V gene sequence: CDR1 LGHDT, CDR2 YNNKEL (reference sequence). The CDR3 is 17 amino acids. CDR3 loop: CASSQARVGGSQETQYF. The CDR3, as DNA: TGTGCCAGCAGCCAAGCCCGAGTTGGGGGGAGTCAAGAGACCCAGTACTTC.

The gene calls are TRBV5-1 and TRBJ1-4; weak D call: TRBD1 (6 bases). The V gene lost 7 bases and the J gene lost 8 bases, with 12 bases spanning the gap. The CDR3 extends over 12 amino acids. Germline assignment: CDR1 SGHRS and CDR2 YFSETQ. The CDR3 is CASRGTREKLFF. The CDR3 DNA is TGCGCCAGCCGAGGGACAAGGGAAAAACTGTTTTTT.